This TCR beta chain was recovered during a study of PD-L1 blockade in urothelial cancer. Across the study: Male patients with bladder-origin urothelial cancer numbered about nine tenths of the roughly 29.

Regarding this clone: The antigen remains unidentified.

Spiking of synthetic TCR analog templates was performed in each PCR. The repertoire was sequenced with immunoSEQ multiplex PCR; TCRdb's copy has only in-frame clones and lacks some. Among under 70,000 clones listed, about 85% were seen once. Whole-study results and caveats: Durable benefit accompanied greater 3-week expansion of tumor-associated blood clones.

The V and J ends lost 5 bases and 0 bases, in that order; junction bases with no gene match: 11. Germline V CDR1 and CDR2: MGHRA, YSYEKL. The CDR3 length is 17 residues. Time point described: pretreatment peripheral blood. The sequencing used PBMCs, collected around atezolizumab (anti-PD-L1) treatment. The sequence derives from a man between 65 and 85 years old with urothelial cancer. The gene calls are TRBV4-1 and TRBJ2-3; 7 nucleotides agree with TRBD2. For the CDR3, the DNA is TGCGCCAGCAGCTCGTCAAGATCGGGAGGAAGCACAGATACGCAGTATTTT. It codes for CASSSSRSGGSTDTQYF.